This T cell receptor (beta chain) came from a study of beta chain features in type 1 diabetes. Study as a whole: Taken together, all samples contributed approximately 110 million examined sorted cells. Findings and caveats of the study: For patients, the naive, central memory and Treg TCRB repertoires appeared more alike than for healthy donors.

Every isolated RNA sample was fully reverse transcribed, so sequencing captured expressed TCRB transcripts. Produced via immunoSEQ multiplex PCR; TCRdb's table is partial and in-frame only. This table holds about 900,000 clones, 15% to 20% found once. CDR1 is SGDLS and CDR2 is YYNGEE in the germline V gene. The ends were cut back, 3 bases at V and 0 bases at J, with 13 bases in the middle. The CDR3 contains 15 residues. In this sample, this clone turned up a few times. The antigen remains unidentified. This clonotype was sampled from a woman under 30 in good health. Sequenced sample: naive CD4+ T cells from blood. The rearrangement uses TRBV9 and TRBJ2-7; weak D call: TRBD2 (5 bases). The CDR3 DNA reads TGTGCCAGCAGCGCTACTAGTCTGAGCTCCTACGAGCAGTACTTC. It specifies CASSATSLSSYEQYF.